This T cell receptor (beta chain) was retrieved from a study of vaccination and CD4 T cells after COVID-19. The wider study: Cells were stimulated with overlapping spike peptide pools from SARS-CoV-2, HCoV-NL63, HCoV-OC43 and HCoV-229E. Study-wide results and caveats: Spike mono-reactive clones accounted for 304 of the 307 vaccine-specific clones found in convalescent patients.

This CDR3 is 12 amino acids long. Germline CDR1 and CDR2: SNHLY and FYNNEI. Trimming took 6 bases from V and 2 from J, leaving 6 bases between them. Treatment meaning: roughly ten-day PBMC culture with coronavirus spike peptide pools or control peptides (ViraFEST assay). A word on this clonotype: Its antigen is still unknown.

The study sequenced cultured CD4+ T cell DNA using the Oncomine TCR Beta short-read assay. TCRdb reanalysed the PCR reads using MiXCR and keeps one entry per CDR3 protein. The sample lists over 9,000 distinct CDR3 sequences, roughly a fifth occurring once. This chain joins TRBV2 and TRBJ2-3; D gene ambiguous. The specimen comprised CD4+ T cells from blood, cultured in vitro, sampled after SARS-CoV-2 vaccination. The sequence was obtained from a human donor who had recovered from COVID-19. CDR3 bases: TGTGCCAGCAGCGGTTACACAGATACGCAGTATTTT. It yields the protein CASSGYTDTQYF.